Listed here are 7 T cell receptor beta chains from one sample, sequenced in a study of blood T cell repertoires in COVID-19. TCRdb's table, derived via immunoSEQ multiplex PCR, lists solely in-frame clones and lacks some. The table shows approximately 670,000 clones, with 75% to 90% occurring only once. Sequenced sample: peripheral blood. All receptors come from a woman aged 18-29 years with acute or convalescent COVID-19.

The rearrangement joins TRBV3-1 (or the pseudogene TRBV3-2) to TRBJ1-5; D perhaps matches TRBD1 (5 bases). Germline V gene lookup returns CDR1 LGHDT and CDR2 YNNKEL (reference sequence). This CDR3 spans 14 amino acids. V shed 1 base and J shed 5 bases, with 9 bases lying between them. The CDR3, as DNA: TGTGCCAGCAGCCAAGGGACACGAGATCAGCCCCAGCATTTT. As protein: CASSQGTRDQPQHF.

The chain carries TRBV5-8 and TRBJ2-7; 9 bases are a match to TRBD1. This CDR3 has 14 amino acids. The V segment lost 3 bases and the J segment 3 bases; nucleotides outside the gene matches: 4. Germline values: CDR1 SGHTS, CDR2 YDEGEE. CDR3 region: CASSWPGQGYEQYF. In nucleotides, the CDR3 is TGTGCCAGCAGCTGGCCGGGACAGGGCTACGAGCAGTACTTC.

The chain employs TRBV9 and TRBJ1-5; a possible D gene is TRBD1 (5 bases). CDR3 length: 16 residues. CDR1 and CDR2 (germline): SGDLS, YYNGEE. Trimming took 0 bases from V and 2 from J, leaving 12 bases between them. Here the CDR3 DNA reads TGTGCCAGCAGCGTAGGTGGAGGGGAGGGCAATCAGCCCCAGCATTTT. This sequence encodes CASSVGGGEGNQPQHF.

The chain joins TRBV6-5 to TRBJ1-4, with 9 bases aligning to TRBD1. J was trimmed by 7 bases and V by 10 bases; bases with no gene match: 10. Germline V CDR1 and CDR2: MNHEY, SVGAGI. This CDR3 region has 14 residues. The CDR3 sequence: CATEGGQGGEKLFF. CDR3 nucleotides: TGTGCCACGGAGGGGGGACAGGGTGGTGAAAAACTGTTTTTT.

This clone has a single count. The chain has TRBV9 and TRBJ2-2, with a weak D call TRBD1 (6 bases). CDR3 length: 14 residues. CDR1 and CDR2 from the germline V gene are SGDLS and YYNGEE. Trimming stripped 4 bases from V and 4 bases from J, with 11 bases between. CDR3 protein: CASSSLRGTGELFF. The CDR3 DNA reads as TGTGCCAGCAGCTCCCTCAGGGGCACCGGGGAGCTGTTTTTT.

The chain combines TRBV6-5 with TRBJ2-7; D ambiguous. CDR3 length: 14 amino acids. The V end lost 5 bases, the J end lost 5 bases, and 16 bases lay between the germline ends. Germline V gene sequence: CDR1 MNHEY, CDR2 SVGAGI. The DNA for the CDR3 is TGTGCCAGCAGTCCCCTGGGCCAAGGCCACGAGCAGTACTTC. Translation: CASSPLGQGHEQYF.

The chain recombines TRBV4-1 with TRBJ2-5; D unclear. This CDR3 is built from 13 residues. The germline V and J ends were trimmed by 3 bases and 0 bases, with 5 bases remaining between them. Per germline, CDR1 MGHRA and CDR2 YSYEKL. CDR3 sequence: CASSQRYQETQYF. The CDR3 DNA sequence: TGCGCCAGCAGCCAGCGGTACCAAGAGACCCAGTACTTC.